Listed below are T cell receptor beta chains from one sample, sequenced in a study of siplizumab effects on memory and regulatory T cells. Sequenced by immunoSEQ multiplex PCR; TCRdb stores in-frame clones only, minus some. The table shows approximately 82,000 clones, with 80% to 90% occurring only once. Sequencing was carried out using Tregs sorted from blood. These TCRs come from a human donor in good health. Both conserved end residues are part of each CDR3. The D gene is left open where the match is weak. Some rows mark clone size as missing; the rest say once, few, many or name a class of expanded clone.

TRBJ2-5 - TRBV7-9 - TGTGCCAGCAGCTTTAGACACCAAGAGACCCAGTACTTC CASSFRHQETQYF
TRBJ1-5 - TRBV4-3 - TGCGCCAGCAGCCAAGACGGAGGGGCGCGGCTTAACAATCAGCCCCAGCATTTT CASSQDGGARLNNQPQHF
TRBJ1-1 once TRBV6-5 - TGTGCCAGCAGTCGGCCACCCCAAGCTTTCTTT CASSRPPQAFF
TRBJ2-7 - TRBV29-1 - TGCAGCGTGGTTTCGGGCCCGGGCGAGCAGTACTTC CSVVSGPGEQYF
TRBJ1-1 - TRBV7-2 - TGTGCCAGCAGCTTAGCAGTGAGGGCTTTCTTT CASSLAVRAFF
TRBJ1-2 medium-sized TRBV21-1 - TGTGCCAGCAGCAAGGGACAGGGTAACTATGGCTACACCTTC CASSKGQGNYGYTF
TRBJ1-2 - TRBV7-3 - TGTGCCAGCAGCTTTCACGAGAACTATGGCTACACCTTC CASSFHENYGYTF
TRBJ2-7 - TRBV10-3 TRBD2 TGTGCCATCAGTGGTCGGGGGGGCAACTACGAGCAGTACTTC CAISGRGGNYEQYF
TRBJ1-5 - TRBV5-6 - TGTGCCAGCAGCTTACGAGGGGCCCCGGGGAGGAATCAGCCCCAGCATTTT CASSLRGAPGRNQPQHF
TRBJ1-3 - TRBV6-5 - TGTGCCAGTGAAAGCTCTGGAAACACCATATATTTT CASESSGNTIYF
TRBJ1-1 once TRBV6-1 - TGTGCCAGCACCACGACAGGTTTTGAAGCTTTCTTT CASTTTGFEAFF
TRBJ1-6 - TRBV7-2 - TGTGCCAGCAGCTTAGATCCCATCGTAGATAATTCACCCCTCCACTTT CASSLDPIVDNSPLHF
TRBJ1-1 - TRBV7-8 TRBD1 TGTGCCAGCAGACAGACACGGGACAGTAACACTGAAGCTTTCTTT CASRQTRDSNTEAFF
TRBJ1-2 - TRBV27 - TGTGCCAGCAGTTTGGCCTTCCCCGTCTATGGCTACACCTTC CASSLAFPVYGYTF
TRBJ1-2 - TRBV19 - TGTGCCAGTAGTCTAATCCAGGGGGGCTACACCTTC CASSLIQGGYTF
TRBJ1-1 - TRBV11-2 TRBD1 TGTGCCAGCAGCTTAGCAGGGGGCCTACCCTCTGAAGCTTTCTTT CASSLAGGLPSEAFF
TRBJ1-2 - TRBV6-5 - TGTGCCAGCAGTTACACGGGGGTGAATGGCTACACCTTC CASSYTGVNGYTF
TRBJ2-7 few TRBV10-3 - TGTGCCATCAGGGCAGGGCGCTCCTACGAGCAGTACTTC CAIRAGRSYEQYF
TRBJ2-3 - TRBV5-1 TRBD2 TGCGCCAGCAGCCCGGGAGGGATACGAGATACGCAGTATTTT CASSPGGIRDTQYF
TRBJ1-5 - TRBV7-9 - TGTGCCAGCAGCTCGTATAGCAATCAGCCCCAGCATTTT CASSSYSNQPQHF
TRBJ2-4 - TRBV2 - TGTGCCAGCAATCGGGCCTCCGGGCAGTCAAACATTCAGTACTTC CASNRASGQSNIQYF
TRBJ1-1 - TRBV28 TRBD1 TGTGCCAGCAGTTTACCCGGGACAGGGAGATTAGTGAACACTGAAGCTTTCTTT CASSLPGTGRLVNTEAFF
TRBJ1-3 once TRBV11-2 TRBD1 TGTGCCAGCAGCTTAAGCCCGGGGGGGACAGGGCCTGGAAACACCATATATTTT CASSLSPGGTGPGNTIYF
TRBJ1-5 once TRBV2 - TGTGCCAGCAGTGATATGGTGTATAGCAATCAGCCCCAGCATTTT CASSDMVYSNQPQHF
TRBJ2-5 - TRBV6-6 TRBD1 TGTGCCAGCAGGACAGGGGTTAGAGAGACCCAGTACTTC CASRTGVRETQYF
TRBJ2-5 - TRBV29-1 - TGCAGCGTTGAGTCGGCGGAAGAGACCCAGTACTTC CSVESAEETQYF
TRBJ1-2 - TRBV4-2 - TGTGCCAGCAGCCAAGATCTCACGAAAATGCAGGGAGAGGGCTACACCTTC CASSQDLTKMQGEGYTF
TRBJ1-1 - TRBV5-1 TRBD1 TGCGCCAGCAGCTGGGGCGGACAGGGCGTGGGTACTGAAGCTTTCTTT CASSWGGQGVGTEAFF
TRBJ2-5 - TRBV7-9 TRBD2 TGTGCCAGCAGCGCCCCCGGGACTAGCGGGGGAGGGGAGACCCAGTACTTC CASSAPGTSGGGETQYF
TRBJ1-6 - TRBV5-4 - TGTGCCAGCAGCCTTAACCTACAGGGAGTGGGCAATTCACCCCTCCACTTT CASSLNLQGVGNSPLHF
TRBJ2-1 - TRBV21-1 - TGTGCCAGCAGCTTGGGGGGGCTCTACAATGAGCAGTTCTTC CASSLGGLYNEQFF
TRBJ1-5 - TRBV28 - TGTGCCAGCAGCTCCTTTAGGGGGGGCGGGCAGCCCCAGCATTTT CASSSFRGGGQPQHF
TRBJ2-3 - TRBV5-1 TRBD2 TGCGCCAGCAGCTTGGAAGGTAGCGGGGGCACAGATACGCAGTATTTT CASSLEGSGGTDTQYF
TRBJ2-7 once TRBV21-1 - TGTGCCAGCAGCATTGGGGACTACTCCTACGAGCAGTACTTC CASSIGDYSYEQYF
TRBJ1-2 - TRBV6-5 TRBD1 TGTGCCAGCAGTTACGTAAAGGGGGCTAAGGGCTACACCTTC CASSYVKGAKGYTF
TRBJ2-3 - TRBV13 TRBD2 TGTGCCAGCAGCTTAGAGGGGACTAGCGGGGTAAAAGATACGCAGTATTTT CASSLEGTSGVKDTQYF
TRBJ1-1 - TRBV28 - TGTGCCAGCAGTTTGTCGGGCAGGGGAAGAACTGAAGCTTTCTTT CASSLSGRGRTEAFF
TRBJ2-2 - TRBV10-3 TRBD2 TGTGCCATCAGTGAGTCCAGCGGGGGGAACACCGGGGAGCTGTTTTTT CAISESSGGNTGELFF
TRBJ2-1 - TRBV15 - TGTGCCACCAGGAGGGGCGGGGATGGGTCCTACAATGAGCAGTTCTTC CATRRGGDGSYNEQFF
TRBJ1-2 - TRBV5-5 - TGTGCCAGCAGCTTGAGTAGGGGACAAAACGCGGACTATGGCTACACCTTC CASSLSRGQNADYGYTF
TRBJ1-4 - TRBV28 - TGTGCCAGCACCGATGACAGGACCACAACTAATGAAAAACTGTTTTTT CASTDDRTTTNEKLFF
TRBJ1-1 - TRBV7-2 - TGTGCCAGCAGCTTGGGCCTGGGGGTAACTGAAGCTTTCTTT CASSLGLGVTEAFF
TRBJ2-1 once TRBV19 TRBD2 TGTGCCAGTAGTACCGGGGGGGGGTTATTAGCCGCCTCACCCTACAATGAGCAGTTCTTC CASSTGGGLLAASPYNEQFF
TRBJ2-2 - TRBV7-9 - TGTGCCAGCAGCCCGGACCTTTACACCGGGGAGCTGTTTTTT CASSPDLYTGELFF
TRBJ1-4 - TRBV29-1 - TGCAGCGTTAGAGGGCGTAATGAAAAACTGTTTTTT CSVRGRNEKLFF
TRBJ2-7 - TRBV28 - TGTGCCAGCAGTTTTGTGGGGGGGCTGAAAGAGCAGTACTTC CASSFVGGLKEQYF
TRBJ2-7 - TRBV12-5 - TGTGCTAGTGGACTTACAGGTCAGCAGTACTTC CASGLTGQQYF
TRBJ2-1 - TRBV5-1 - TGCGCCAGCCACGCGGGGAATGAGCAGTTCTTC CASHAGNEQFF
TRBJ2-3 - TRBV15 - TGTGCCACCAGCAGAGATACTACGGGCAGGGGCACAGATACGCAGTATTTT CATSRDTTGRGTDTQYF
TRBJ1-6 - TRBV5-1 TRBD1 TGCGCCAGCAGCCTCCAACAGGGGAATTCACCCCTCCACTTT CASSLQQGNSPLHF
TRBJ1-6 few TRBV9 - TGTGCCAGCAGCCCGACAGGAAATTCACCCCTCCACTTT CASSPTGNSPLHF
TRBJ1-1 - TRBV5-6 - TGTGCCAGCAGCTTTCAGGCGAACACTGAAGCTTTCTTT CASSFQANTEAFF
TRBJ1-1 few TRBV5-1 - TGCGCCAGCAGGCCCGGGAACACTGAAGCTTTCTTT CASRPGNTEAFF
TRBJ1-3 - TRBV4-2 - TGTGCCAGCAGCCAAGACAGGGCTGGAAACACCATATATTTT CASSQDRAGNTIYF
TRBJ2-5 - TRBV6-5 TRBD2 TGTGCCAGCAGTCCCGGACTAGCGGGGGTTGAGACCCAGTACTTC CASSPGLAGVETQYF